The entry that follows covers one T cell receptor beta chain sequence. The antigen remains unidentified. The data belong to a study of pediatric ulcerative colitis. Using immunoSEQ multiplex PCR, the repertoire was profiled, and TCRdb retains in-frame clones only, with some absent. The sample has around 65,000 clones, 77% seen once. Study outcomes and limitations: Compared with controls, ulcerative colitis showed greater blood-rectum clone sharing. All ulcerative colitis patients, but no controls, carried two rectal clonotypes. In rectum, acute severe colitis had expanded clones and less diversity.

V was pared by 0 bases and J by 4 bases, with 12 bases between. The CDR3 loop spans 14 amino acids. Germline CDR1 reads GTSNPN; CDR2 reads SVGIG (reference sequence). The V gene is TRBV30, the J gene TRBJ1-2, with D tentatively TRBD1 (6 bases). This clonotype was obtained from a boy under 18 with moderate ulcerative colitis. The sequencing sample was made of blood. As DNA, the CDR3 is TGTGCCTGGAGTGTAGGGGGGGGTGGCTATGGCTACACCTTC. It yields the protein CAWSVGGGGYGYTF.